The present T cell receptor (beta chain) was sequenced within a study of T-cell memory formation after mild COVID-19. On the study more broadly: Most TCR clusters belonged to a single donor.

MiXCR was run by TCRdb on the 5' RACE reads, yielding one entry per CDR3 protein. Seen here are around 200,000 distinct CDR3 sequences, 10% observed once, and the top ten hold approximately 2.8%. Trimming took 3 bases from V and 4 from J; bases not matched to a gene: 8. The CDR3 has 15 amino acids. Per germline, CDR1 LGHDT and CDR2 YNNKEL (reference sequence). The J gene is TRBJ1-1, the V gene TRBV3-1, with 7 bases matching TRBD1. The sequenced sample consisted of PBMCs or a T cell subset sorted from them (not recorded which). The source is a man aged 18-30 years who had mild COVID-19 (a few samples of this study predate the infection). Cell type and time point are not known. CDR3 coding DNA: TGTGCCAGCAGCCACGGAACCCGGGACAGCACTGAAGCTTTCTTT. Translating it yields CASSHGTRDSTEAFF.